A single sample gave rise to the 22 T cell receptor beta chains below, sequenced in a study of graft-versus-host responses after intestinal transplantation. Profiling relied on immunoSEQ multiplex PCR, and the TCRdb table lists in-frame clones only, not all of them. The table shows more than 15,000 clones, with almost 80% occurring only once. Processing of graft tissue released intraepithelial and lamina propria lymphocytes. Sequenced material: ileum tissue, taken roughly 460 days after intestinal transplant. The receptors were gathered from a human patient who received an intestinal transplant, so some T cells may come from the graft donor.

This chain joins TRBV6-5 and TRBJ1-1; no clear D. Per germline, CDR1 MNHEY and CDR2 SVGAGI. V shed 6 bases and J shed 3 bases, with 17 bases lying between them. CDR3 length equals 15 residues. This CDR3 reads CASRPDWPLHTEAFF. For the CDR3, the DNA is TGTGCCAGCAGGCCGGATTGGCCCCTTCACACTGAAGCTTTCTTT.

The rearrangement joins TRBV7-9 to TRBJ2-7; TRBD2 matches at 9 bases. V trimming: 6 bases; J trimming: 2 bases; junction bases outside the gene matches: 8. There are 15 residues in the CDR3. The germline V gene encodes CDR1 SEHNR and CDR2 FQNEAQ (reference sequence). The DNA of the CDR3 is TGTGCCAGCAGTGAAGCGTTAGCGGGGGCCTACGAGCAGTACTTC. Translating it yields CASSEALAGAYEQYF.

This clone was picked up one time. The chain carries TRBV11-3 and TRBJ2-7, with D possibly matching TRBD1 (5 bases). The V and J ends lost 6 bases and 3 bases respectively, with 6 bases between them. The CDR3 runs 11 residues. Looked up from germline, CDR1 is SGHNT and CDR2 is YENEEA. The CDR3 DNA follows: TGTGCCAGCAGTAGGGGCTACGAGCAGTACTTC. Its protein product is CASSRGYEQYF.

The chain is built from TRBV7-8 and TRBJ2-5; D call uncertain. Near its end, the DNA agrees better with TRBJ2-7, so the J call may be wrong. The CDR3 runs 11 residues. CDR1 and CDR2 (germline): SGHVS, FQNEAQ. In DNA, the CDR3 is TGTGCCAGCAGCGCTCACTACGAGCAGTACTTC. This encodes CASSAHYEQYF.

Comment on this clone: Being one base from a much bigger clone, this may be a read error. This CDR3 is missing its conserved last phenylalanine or tryptophan, likely due to a read error. The chain links TRBV7-8 to TRBJ1-2; 7 nucleotides line up with TRBD1. With 5 bases clipped from V and 4 bases from J, the junction kept 4 bases outside the gene matches. Germline V CDR1 and CDR2: SGHVS, FQNEAQ. This CDR3 has 13 amino acids. The CDR3 DNA reads TGTGCCAGCAGCCCGACAGGGAGCTATGGCTACACCCTC. This encodes CASSPTGSYGYTL.

This clone was picked up one time. The chain uses TRBV10-3 and TRBJ2-3; the D gene is possibly TRBD2 (5 bases). Trimming took 7 bases from V and 6 from J, leaving 17 bases between them. The CDR3 spans 14 residues. Germline CDR1 and CDR2: ENHRY and SYGVKD. The CDR3 reads CAITPDSWADTQYF. The CDR3 nucleotides are TGTGCCATCACCCCGGACTCCTGGGCGGATACGCAGTATTTT.

The V and J genes are TRBV5-1 and TRBJ2-2; 7 bases match TRBD2. The CDR3 is 18 amino acids. After removal of 1 base from V and 2 bases from J, the junction contained 11 bases not matched to a gene. The germline CDR1 and CDR2 sequences are SGHRS and YFSETQ. The CDR3 loop reads CASSLPQWGGRNTGELFF. CDR3 DNA: TGCGCCAGCAGCTTGCCCCAATGGGGAGGGCGCAACACCGGGGAGCTGTTTTTT.

This chain uses TRBV6-5 with TRBJ1-6; weak D call: TRBD1 (6 bases). The CDR3 length is 14 residues. From germline, CDR1 is MNHEY and CDR2 SVGAGI. V lost 4 bases to trimming and J lost 7 bases, with 11 bases between them. CDR3 amino acids: CASSSWTANSPLHF. CDR3 sequence (DNA): TGTGCCAGCAGTTCCTGGACAGCCAATTCACCCCTCCACTTT.

The genes are TRBV7-3 and TRBJ1-2, with D unresolved. From germline, CDR1 is SGHTA and CDR2 FQGTGA. The CDR3 extends over 13 amino acids. With 2 bases removed from V and 4 bases from J, the gap between germline ends came to 8 bases. The CDR3 nucleotides are TGTGCCAGCAGCTTAGCCCCGGGCTATGGCTACACCTTC. Translating it yields CASSLAPGYGYTF.

The V and J genes are TRBV10-3 and TRBJ1-2; D may be TRBD1 (5 bases). The CDR3 loop spans 13 amino acids. V was clipped by 2 bases and J by 2 bases, with 6 bases between them. Germline V gives CDR1 ENHRY, CDR2 SYGVKD. CDR3: CAISEQGNYGYTF. CDR3 DNA: TGTGCCATCAGTGAGCAGGGAAACTATGGCTACACCTTC.

The chain couples TRBV30 to TRBJ1-3; D remains unclear. V gave up 1 base and J gave up 3 bases, with 4 bases separating them. CDR1 GTSNPN and CDR2 SVGIG come from the germline V gene (reference sequence). The CDR3 extends over 12 amino acids. CDR3 bases: TGTGCCTGGAGTGGTTATGGAAACACCATATATTTT. It encodes CAWSGYGNTIYF.

This chain uses TRBV6-1 with TRBJ1-3; no clear D. Trimming removed 0 bases from V and 2 bases from J, with 14 bases in between. The CDR3 has 17 amino acids. CDR1 and CDR2 from the germline V gene are MNHNS and SASEGT. This CDR3 reads CASSEAPGAGAGNTIYF. CDR3 bases: TGTGCCAGCAGTGAAGCACCGGGTGCAGGAGCTGGAAACACCATATATTTT.

CDR3 DNA sequence: TGTGCCAGCCCCGAATCACCCCTCCACTTT. This sequence encodes CASPESPLHF. The chain uses TRBV6-4 and TRBJ1-6; D is uncertain. The CDR3 runs 10 residues. Germline loops: CDR1 MRHNA, CDR2 SNTAGT. V lost 8 bases and J 10 bases, leaving 6 bases between the germline ends.

J is TRBJ2-2 and V is TRBV5-4; D is perhaps TRBD1 or TRBD2 (5 bases each). CDR3 length equals 13 residues. Germline V lookup: CDR1 SGHNT, CDR2 YYREEE (reference sequence). V was trimmed by 2 bases and J by 6 bases, leaving 8 bases between them. As DNA, the CDR3 is TGTGCCAGCAGCTTTGGGGGACCCGGGGAGCTGTTTTTT. Its translation: CASSFGGPGELFF.

This clone was seen a single time. The chain employs TRBV29-1 and TRBJ2-7; D possibly corresponds to TRBD1 (6 bases). Deletions cut 5 bases from V and 3 bases from J, with 11 bases between. Germline lookup yields CDR1 SQVTM and CDR2 ANQGSEA. This CDR3 contains 12 residues. CDR3 bases: TGCAGCGTTTTGGAGACAGGCTACGAGCAGTACTTC. It codes for CSVLETGYEQYF.

The chain couples TRBV11-2 to TRBJ1-4, with D uncertain. Germline CDR1 SGHAT, CDR2 FQNNGV. V was shortened by 1 base and J by 4 bases, with 10 bases between the two germline ends. The CDR3 has 15 residues. CDR3 nucleotides: TGTGCCAGCAGCTTAGGGGTTAATGTTAATGAAAAACTGTTTTTT. Its translation: CASSLGVNVNEKLFF.

V gene TRBV6-6 combines with J gene TRBJ2-7; 10 bases are shared with TRBD1. Looked up from germline, CDR1 is MNHNY and CDR2 is SVGAGI (reference sequence). With V trimmed by 6 bases and J by 3 bases, 5 bases remained unmatched. This CDR3 is 14 amino acids long. CDR3 nucleotide sequence: TGTGCCAGCAGCAACCGGGACAGGGGCTACGAGCAGTACTTC. Translation: CASSNRDRGYEQYF.

The chain combines TRBV25-1 with TRBJ1-6; 7 bases match TRBD1. The CDR3 sequence is 14 residues long. V trimming: 6 bases; J trimming: 8 bases; junction bases outside the gene matches: 7. CDR1 and CDR2 from the germline V gene are MGHDK and SYGVNS. In DNA, the CDR3 is TGTGCCAGCAGACCGACAGGGAAGGATTCACCCCTCCACTTT. Its protein is CASRPTGKDSPLHF. Together with reference TRBV25-1 and TRBJ1-6, the CDR3 gives the full variable domain: EADIYQTPRYLVIGTGKKITLECSQTMGHDKMYWYQQDPGMELHLIHYSYGVNSTEKGDLSSESTVSRIRTEHFPLTLESARPSHTSQYLCASRPTGKDSPLHFGNGTRLTVT.

This chain joins TRBV10-2 and TRBJ2-5, with TRBD2 matching over 9 bases. The ends lost 5 bases at V and 4 bases at J; junction bases unmatched: 5. The CDR3 loop spans 14 amino acids. Germline CDR1 and CDR2: WSHSY and SAAADI. The CDR3 sequence: CASSWPAGGETQYF. CDR3 coding DNA: TGCGCCAGCAGTTGGCCAGCGGGGGGAGAGACCCAGTACTTC.

This clone has more than one count but fewer than ten. Written as DNA, the CDR3 is TGTGCCAGCAGCCCGGGACAGGTCCACCAAGAGACCCAGTACTTC. Translating it yields CASSPGQVHQETQYF. V and J are TRBV5-4 and TRBJ2-5, with 8 bases identical to TRBD1. This CDR3 region has 15 residues. CDR1 is SGHNT, CDR2 YYREEE, per germline (reference sequence). After removal of 4 bases from V and 0 bases from J, the junction contained 5 bases not matched to a gene.

The V and J genes are TRBV10-2 and TRBJ2-2, with D unclear. Trimming took off 8 bases at V and 4 bases at J, with 11 bases between the two ends. The CDR3 is 13 residues long. Germline CDR1 WSHSY, CDR2 SAAADI. The CDR3 spells CASRPVLTGELFF. The CDR3 coding sequence is TGCGCCAGCCGTCCAGTGCTCACCGGGGAGCTGTTTTTT.

The rearrangement joins TRBV5-1 to TRBJ1-3; maybe TRBD1 (6 bases). The CDR3 is made up of 16 amino acids. The germline V and J ends were trimmed by 4 bases and 0 bases, with 14 bases remaining between them. Germline assignment: CDR1 SGHRS and CDR2 YFSETQ. The CDR3 nucleotides read TGCGCCAGCAGCCCCCAGGGGCCCCCCTCTGGAAACACCATATATTTT. Its translation: CASSPQGPPSGNTIYF.